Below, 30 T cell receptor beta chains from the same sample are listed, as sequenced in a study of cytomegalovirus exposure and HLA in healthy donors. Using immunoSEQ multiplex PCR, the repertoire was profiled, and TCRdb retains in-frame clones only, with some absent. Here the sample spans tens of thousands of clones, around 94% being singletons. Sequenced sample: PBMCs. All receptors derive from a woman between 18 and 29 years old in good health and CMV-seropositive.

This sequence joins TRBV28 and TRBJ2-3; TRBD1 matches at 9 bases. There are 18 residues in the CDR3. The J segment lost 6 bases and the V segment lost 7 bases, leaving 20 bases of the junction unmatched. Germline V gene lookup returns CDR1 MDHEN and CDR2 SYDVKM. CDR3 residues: CASTGTGWDFGAGDTQYF. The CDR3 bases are TGTGCCAGCACCGGGACAGGGTGGGACTTCGGGGCCGGGGATACGCAGTATTTT.

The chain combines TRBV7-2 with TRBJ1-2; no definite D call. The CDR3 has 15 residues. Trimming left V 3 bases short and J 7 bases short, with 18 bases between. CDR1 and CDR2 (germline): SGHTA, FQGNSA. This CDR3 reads CASSFEGRVVVGYTF. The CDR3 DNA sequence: TGTGCCAGCAGCTTCGAAGGGCGGGTGGTGGTTGGCTACACCTTC.

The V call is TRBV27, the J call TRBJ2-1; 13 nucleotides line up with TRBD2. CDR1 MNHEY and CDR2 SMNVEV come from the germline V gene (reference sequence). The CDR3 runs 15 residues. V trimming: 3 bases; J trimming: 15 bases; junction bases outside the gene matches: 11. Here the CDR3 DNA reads TGTGCCAGCAGTTTCACCGGGACTAGCGGGACCGACGGGTTCTTC. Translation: CASSFTGTSGTDGFF.

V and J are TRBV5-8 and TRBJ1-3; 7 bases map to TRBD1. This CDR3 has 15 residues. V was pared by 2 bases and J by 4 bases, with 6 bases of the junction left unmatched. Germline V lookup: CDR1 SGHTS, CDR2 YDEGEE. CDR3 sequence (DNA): TGTGCCAGCAGCTTCCTTACAGGGGTCGGAAACACCATATATTTT. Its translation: CASSFLTGVGNTIYF.

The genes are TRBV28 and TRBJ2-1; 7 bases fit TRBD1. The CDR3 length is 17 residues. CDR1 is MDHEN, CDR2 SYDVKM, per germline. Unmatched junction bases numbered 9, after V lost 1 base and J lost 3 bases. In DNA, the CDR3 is TGTGCCAGCAGTTTATCCAACAGGGGCCCCTACTACAATGAGCAGTTCTTC. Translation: CASSLSNRGPYYNEQFF.

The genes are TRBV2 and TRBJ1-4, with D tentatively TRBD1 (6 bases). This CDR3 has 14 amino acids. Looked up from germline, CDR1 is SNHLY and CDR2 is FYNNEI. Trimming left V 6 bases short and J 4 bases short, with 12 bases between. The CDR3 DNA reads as TGTGCCAGCAGGGCCGGGACAAATAATGAAAAACTGTTTTTT. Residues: CASRAGTNNEKLFF.

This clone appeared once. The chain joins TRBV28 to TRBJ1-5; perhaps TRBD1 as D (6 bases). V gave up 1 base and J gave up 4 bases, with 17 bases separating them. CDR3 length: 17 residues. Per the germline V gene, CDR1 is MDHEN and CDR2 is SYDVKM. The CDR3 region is CASSLSQGVSRNQPQHF. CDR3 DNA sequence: TGTGCCAGCAGTTTATCACAGGGTGTTTCTCGAAATCAGCCCCAGCATTTT. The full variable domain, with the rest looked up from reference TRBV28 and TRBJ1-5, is DVKVTQSSRYLVKRTGEKVFLECVQDMDHENMFWYRQDPGLGLRLIYFSYDVKMKEKGDIPEGYSVSREKKERFSLILESASTNQTSMYLCASSLSQGVSRNQPQHFGDGTRLSIL.

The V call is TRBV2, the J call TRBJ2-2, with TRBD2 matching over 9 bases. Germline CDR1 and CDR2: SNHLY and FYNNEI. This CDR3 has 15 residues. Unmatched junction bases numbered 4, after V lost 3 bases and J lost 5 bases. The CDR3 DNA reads TGTGCCAGCAGTGAGGGGACTAGCAATACCGGGGAGCTGTTTTTT. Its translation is CASSEGTSNTGELFF.

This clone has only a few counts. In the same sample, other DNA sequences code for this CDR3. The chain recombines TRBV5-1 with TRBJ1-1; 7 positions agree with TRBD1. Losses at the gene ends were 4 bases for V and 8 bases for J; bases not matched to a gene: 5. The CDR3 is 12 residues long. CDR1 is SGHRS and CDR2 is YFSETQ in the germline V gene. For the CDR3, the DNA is TGCGCCAGCAGCCCGGAGACAGGGGAAGCTTTCTTT. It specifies CASSPETGEAFF. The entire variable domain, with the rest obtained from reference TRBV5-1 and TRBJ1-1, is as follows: KAGVTQTPRYLIKTRGQQVTLSCSPISGHRSVSWYQQTPGQGLQFLFEYFSETQRNKGNFPGRFSGRQFSNSRSEMNVSTLELGDSALYLCASSPETGEAFFGQGTRLTVV.

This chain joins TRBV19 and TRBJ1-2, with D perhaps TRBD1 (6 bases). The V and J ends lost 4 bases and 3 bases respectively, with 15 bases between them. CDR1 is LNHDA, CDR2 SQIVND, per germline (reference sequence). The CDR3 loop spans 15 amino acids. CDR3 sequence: CASSTTPGGHYGYTF. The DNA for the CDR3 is TGTGCCAGTAGTACCACCCCGGGGGGGCACTATGGCTACACCTTC.

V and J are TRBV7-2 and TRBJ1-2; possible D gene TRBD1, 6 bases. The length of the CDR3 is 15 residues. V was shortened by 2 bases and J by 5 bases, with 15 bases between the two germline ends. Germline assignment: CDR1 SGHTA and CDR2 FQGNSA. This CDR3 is CASSLRGGEGYGYTF. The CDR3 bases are TGTGCCAGCAGCTTACGGGGGGGCGAGGGGTATGGCTACACCTTC.

The CDR3 protein is CASSLQGSEQYF. The CDR3 nucleotides are TGCGCCAGCAGCCTACAGGGCTCCGAGCAGTACTTC. The chain is built from TRBV5-1 and TRBJ2-7; D perhaps matches TRBD1 (6 bases). The germline V and J ends were trimmed by 4 bases and 6 bases, with 11 bases remaining between them. The CDR3 covers 12 residues. Germline V lookup: CDR1 SGHRS, CDR2 YFSETQ.

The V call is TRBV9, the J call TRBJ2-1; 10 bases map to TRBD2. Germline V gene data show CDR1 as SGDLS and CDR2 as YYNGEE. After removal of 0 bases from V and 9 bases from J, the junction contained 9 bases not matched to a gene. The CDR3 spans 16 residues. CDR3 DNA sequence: TGTGCCAGCAGCGTAGATGTTAGCGGGGGGTTTGGTGAGCAGTTCTTC. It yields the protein CASSVDVSGGFGEQFF.

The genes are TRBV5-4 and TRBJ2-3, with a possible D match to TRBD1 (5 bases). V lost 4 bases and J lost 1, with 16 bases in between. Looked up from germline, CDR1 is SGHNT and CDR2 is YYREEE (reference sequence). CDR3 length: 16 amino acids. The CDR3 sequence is CASSIRRGAGTDTQYF. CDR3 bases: TGTGCCAGCAGCATACGCCGTGGGGCGGGCACAGATACGCAGTATTTT.

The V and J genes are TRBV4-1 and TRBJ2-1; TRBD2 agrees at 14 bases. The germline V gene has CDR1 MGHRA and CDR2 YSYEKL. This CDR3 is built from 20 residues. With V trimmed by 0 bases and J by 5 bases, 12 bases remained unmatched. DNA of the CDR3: TGCGCCAGCAGCCAAGATCACGGACTAGCGGGAGGCTTTGTTAACAATGAGCAGTTCTTC. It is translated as CASSQDHGLAGGFVNNEQFF.

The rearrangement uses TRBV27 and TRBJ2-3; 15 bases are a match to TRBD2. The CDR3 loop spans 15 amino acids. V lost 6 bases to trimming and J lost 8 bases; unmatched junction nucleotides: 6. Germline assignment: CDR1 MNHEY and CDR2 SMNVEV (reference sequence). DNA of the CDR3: TGTGCCAGCAGCCGGACTAGCGGGGGGGTCGTTACGCAGTATTTT. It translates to CASSRTSGGVVTQYF.

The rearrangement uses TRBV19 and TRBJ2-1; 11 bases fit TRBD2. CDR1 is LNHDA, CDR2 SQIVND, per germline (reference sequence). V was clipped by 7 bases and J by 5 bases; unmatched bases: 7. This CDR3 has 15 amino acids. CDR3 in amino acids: CASKRELAGDNEQFF. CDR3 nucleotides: TGTGCCAGTAAGCGGGAACTAGCGGGGGACAATGAGCAGTTCTTC.

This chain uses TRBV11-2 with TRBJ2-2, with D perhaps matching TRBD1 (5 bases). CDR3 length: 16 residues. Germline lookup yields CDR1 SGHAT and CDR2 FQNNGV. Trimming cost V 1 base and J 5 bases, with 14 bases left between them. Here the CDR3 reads CASSLGLRQLTGELFF. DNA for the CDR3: TGTGCCAGCAGCTTAGGTTTGAGACAGTTAACCGGGGAGCTGTTTTTT.

In nucleotides, the CDR3 is TGCGCCAGCAGCCCCCGGACAGGGGCGACCTATGGCTACACCTTC. Protein: CASSPRTGATYGYTF. This rearrangement joins TRBV5-1 to TRBJ1-2, with 9 nucleotides matching TRBD1. V was pared by 4 bases and J by 4 bases, with 8 bases of the junction left unmatched. There are 15 residues in the CDR3. The V gene's germline CDR1 is SGHRS and CDR2 YFSETQ.

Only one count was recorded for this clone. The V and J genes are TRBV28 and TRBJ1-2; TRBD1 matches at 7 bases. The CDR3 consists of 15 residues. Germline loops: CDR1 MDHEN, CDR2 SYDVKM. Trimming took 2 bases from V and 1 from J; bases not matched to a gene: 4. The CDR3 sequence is CASSLKGAVNYGYTF. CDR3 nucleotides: TGTGCCAGCAGTTTAAAGGGGGCCGTTAACTATGGCTACACCTTC.

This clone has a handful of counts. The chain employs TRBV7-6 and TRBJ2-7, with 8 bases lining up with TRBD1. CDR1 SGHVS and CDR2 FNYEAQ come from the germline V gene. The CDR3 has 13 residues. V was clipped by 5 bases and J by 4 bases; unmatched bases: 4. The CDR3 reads CASSPGTGYEQYF. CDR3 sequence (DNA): TGTGCCAGCAGCCCCGGGACAGGATACGAGCAGTACTTC.

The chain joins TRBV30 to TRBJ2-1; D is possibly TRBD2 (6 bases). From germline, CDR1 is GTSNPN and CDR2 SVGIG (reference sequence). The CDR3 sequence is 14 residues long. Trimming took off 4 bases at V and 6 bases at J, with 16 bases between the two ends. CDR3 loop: CAWIVVAAVNEQFF. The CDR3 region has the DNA TGTGCCTGGATAGTAGTAGCGGCCGTCAATGAGCAGTTCTTC. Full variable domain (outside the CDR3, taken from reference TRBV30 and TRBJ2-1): SQTIHQWPATLVQPVGSPLSLECTVEGTSNPNLYWYRQAAGRGLQLLFYSVGIGQISSEVPQNLSASRPQDRQFILSSKKLLLSDSGFYLCAWIVVAAVNEQFFGPGTRLTVL.

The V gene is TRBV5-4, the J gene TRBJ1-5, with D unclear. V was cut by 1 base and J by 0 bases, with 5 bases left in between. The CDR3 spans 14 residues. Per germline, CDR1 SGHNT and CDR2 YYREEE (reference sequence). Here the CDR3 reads CASSLFNSNQPQHF. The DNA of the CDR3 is TGTGCCAGCAGCTTGTTCAATAGCAATCAGCCCCAGCATTTT.

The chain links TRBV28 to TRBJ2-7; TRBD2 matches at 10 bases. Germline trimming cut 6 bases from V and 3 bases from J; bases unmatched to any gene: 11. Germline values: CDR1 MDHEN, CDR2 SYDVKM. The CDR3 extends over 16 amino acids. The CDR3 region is CASRQRLAGVNYEQYF. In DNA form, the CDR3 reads TGTGCCAGCAGACAACGTCTAGCGGGGGTTAACTACGAGCAGTACTTC.

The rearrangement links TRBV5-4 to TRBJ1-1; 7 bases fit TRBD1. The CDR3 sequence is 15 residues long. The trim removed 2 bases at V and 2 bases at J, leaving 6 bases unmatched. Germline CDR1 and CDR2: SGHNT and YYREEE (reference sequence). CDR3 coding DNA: TGTGCCAGCAGCTTCCCCGGGACAGTAAACACTGAAGCTTTCTTT. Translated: CASSFPGTVNTEAFF.

CDR3 sequence: CASSEHSAGAVYGGYTF. Written as DNA, the CDR3 is TGTGCCAGCAGTGAACATTCTGCAGGGGCCGTCTATGGCGGCTACACCTTC. The chain carries TRBV6-1 and TRBJ1-2; D possibly corresponds to TRBD1 (6 bases). Trimming left V 2 bases short and J 8 bases short, with 24 bases between. The V gene's germline CDR1 is MNHNS and CDR2 SASEGT. The CDR3 has 17 residues.

CDR3 in amino acids: CASSARQGDQPQHF. The CDR3, as DNA: TGTGCCAGCAGCGCCAGACAGGGGGATCAGCCCCAGCATTTT. The chain combines TRBV7-2 with TRBJ1-5; 9 nucleotides agree with TRBD1. The CDR3 sequence is 14 residues long. With 5 bases clipped from V and 5 bases from J, the junction kept 4 bases outside the gene matches. Germline V gene sequence: CDR1 SGHTA, CDR2 FQGNSA. The full variable domain, completed using reference TRBV7-2 and TRBJ1-5, is GAGVSQSPSNKVTEKGKDVELRCDPISGHTALYWYRQSLGQGLEFLIYFQGNSAPDKSGLPSDRFSAERTGGSVSTLTIQRTQQEDSAVYLCASSARQGDQPQHFGDGTRLSIL.

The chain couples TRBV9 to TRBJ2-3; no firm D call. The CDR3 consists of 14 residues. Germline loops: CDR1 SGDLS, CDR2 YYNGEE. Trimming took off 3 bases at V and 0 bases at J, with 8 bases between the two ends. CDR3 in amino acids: CASSASSSTDTQYF. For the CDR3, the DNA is TGTGCCAGCAGCGCGAGTTCTAGCACAGATACGCAGTATTTT.

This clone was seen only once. The CDR3 is CASSLRTGVRYGYTF. As DNA, the CDR3 is TGTGCCAGCAGTCTCCGGACAGGGGTTAGGTATGGCTACACCTTC. This sequence joins TRBV6-5 and TRBJ1-2; 9 bases map to TRBD1. Germline V lookup: CDR1 MNHEY, CDR2 SVGAGI. The CDR3 extends over 15 amino acids. J was trimmed by 5 bases and V by 5 bases; bases with no gene match: 9.

Here the CDR3 reads CASSPTTPGQGSTDTQYF. In DNA form, the CDR3 reads TGTGCCAGCTCACCGACGACTCCGGGACAGGGTAGCACAGATACGCAGTATTTT. The chain joins TRBV18 to TRBJ2-3, with TRBD1 matching over 9 bases. Germline CDR1 is KGHSH and CDR2 is LQKENI. This CDR3 has 18 residues. The J segment lost 0 bases and the V segment lost 3 bases, leaving 10 bases of the junction unmatched.